This paragraph reports one T cell receptor beta chain. The antigen this receptor binds is unknown. The record has no base qualities; no much larger clone is one base away. The data belong to a study of blood T cell repertoires in COVID-19 (dated by TCRdb to about 2020). Study-level background: Collaborator samples came from the United States, Italy and Spain and covered acute and convalescent phases of COVID-19. The prospective study material was composed of cDNA or gDNA derived from T cells, B-cell-depleted T cells, or PBMCs. Subjects who had been exposed to COVID-19, were actively infected with it, or had recovered from it provided the deeply sampled blood TCRbeta repertoires that made up the dataset. A freely available public database, intended as a resource for researchers studying the immune response to SARS-CoV-2, is where the repertoires were released. Samples were obtained from the ongoing ImmuneRACE study (first 160 participants) and from approximately 1,200 subjects provided by 6 global collaborators. The sample metadata nearly always contained a de-identified subject ID, COVID-19 status, age in years and sex. Where available, HLA class I and class II types were taken from metadata supplied by the sample provider and were not determined by assay-based typing. Overall results and qualifications from the work: Clinical and demographic metadata were provided uncurated, with the amount varying by source and participant.

Collaborating institutions collected whole blood in K2EDTA tubes following their own protocols. Collaborator samples were shipped for TCRbeta analysis as frozen whole blood, isolated PBMCs, or DNA extracted from either sample type. Trimming leaves V shorter by 4 bases and J shorter by 2 bases, with the junction holding 4 bases beyond the gene matches. Including the terminal cysteine and phenylalanine, the CDR3 comprises 18 residues. Kept here is only the CDR3 DNA, which spans 54 bases and is read in frame from base 1. The germline V gene (reference sequence) sets CDR1 to SEHNR and CDR2 to FQNEAQ. The immunoSEQ Assay, a bias-controlled multiplex PCR, was used to amplify TCRbeta CDR3 regions from genomic DNA. The paper's processing steps were these. Nucleated cell counts per sample were estimated from amplification of reference gene primers within the assay. Sequence reads were collapsed and filtered to measure the absolute abundance of every unique TCRbeta CDR3 rearrangement. For each sample, productive Simpson clonality was calculated as the square root of Simpson's diversity index across productive rearrangements. TCRdb obtained this table from immuneACCESS and retained in-frame rearrangements with V and J assigned. These tables miss some clones; where compared with another copy, unresolved V genes account for less than half of the shortfall, and the remainder is unexplained. V, J and clone size derive from that table, while D and trimming were established from the DNA sequence. In all, the sample holds about 210,000 clones, and 83% of those were seen once. 2.9% of the sample comes from the top ten.

Recombination joined TRBV7-9 with TRBJ2-2, and TRBD2 matches 16 of the central bases. The sequence came from a man aged 45 to 65 with active or convalescent COVID-19. The sequenced sample consisted of peripheral blood. The CDR3 protein is CASSSGTSGRANTGELFF. The DNA reads as follows: TGTGCCAGCAGCTCTGGGACTAGCGGGAGGGCCAACACCGGGGAGCTGTTTTTT.